What follows is one TCR beta chain and its context. Antigen specificity is unknown. This specimen comes from a study of T cell repertoires in cytomegalovirus infection. At the level of the study: It was the public TCR beta signatures that indicated both CMV infection and matching HLA type.

J gave up 1 base and V 4 bases, and 3 bases lay outside the gene matches. Germline V gene sequence: CDR1 SGHDT, CDR2 YYEEEE. The CDR3 spans 14 residues. One entry per CDR3 protein results from TCRdb running MiXCR on the reads. The sample has around 180,000 distinct CDR3 sequences; about 20% are singletons. Study conclusions and caveats: Cumulative frequency of public TCR beta families picked out carriers of CMV plus the relevant HLA. It was HLA-C-restricted CMV-specific TCR beta clonotypes that dominated the response ex vivo.

The sequenced sample consisted of PBMCs. This clonotype originated in a human donor in good health (CMV status not recorded). Some clones in this sample may be carry-over from other donors' samples. This sequence joins TRBV5-6 and TRBJ2-5, with TRBD2 matching over 8 bases. The CDR3 sequence: CASSRLATQETQYF. The CDR3 bases are TGTGCCAGCAGCCGACTAGCGACCCAAGAGACCCAGTACTTC.